These T cell receptor beta chains were read from a single sample in a study of beta chain features in type 1 diabetes. The data were produced by immunoSEQ multiplex PCR, yet TCRdb's version contains in-frame clones alone and is incomplete. The profile shows fewer than 650,000 clones, 15% of them singletons. The sequenced sample consisted of naive CD4+ T cells from blood. These receptors were obtained from a man younger than 35 in good health. CDR3s leave out the opening cysteine and the closing phenylalanine or tryptophan.

v_gene,j_gene,CDR3aa
TRBV4-2,TRBJ1-1,ASSRQGHSNTEAF
TRBV10-3,TRBJ1-1,AITSRFEVNTEAF
TRBV6-1,TRBJ2-3,ASSSHSGGADTQY
TRBV4-1,TRBJ2-1,ASSQGGAYNEQF
TRBV5-1,TRBJ1-6,ASSLEQEYNSPLH
TRBV25-1,TRBJ1-5,ASSWSGIGNQPQH
TRBV5-4,TRBJ2-2,ASSFGNTGELF
TRBV4-3,TRBJ2-7,ASSQGTGGSYEQY
TRBV6-5,TRBJ1-5,ASRVGAAHQPQH
TRBV5-1,TRBJ1-2,ASSLTTGGDYGYT
TRBV18,TRBJ2-5,ASSRGTLQETQY
TRBV14,TRBJ2-5,ASSFTGWYQETQY
TRBV2,TRBJ1-2,ASSEGLGKDYGYT
TRBV7-2,TRBJ1-1,ASSYRQGNTEAF
TRBV27,TRBJ2-1,ATKPPGGNEQF
TRBV27,TRBJ2-5,ASSFRETQY
TRBV7-2,TRBJ2-1,ASSLVASGGNEQF
TRBV5-1,TRBJ2-7,ASSLARTGGSSEQY
TRBV4-3,TRBJ2-1,ASSQGPGTHNEQF
TRBV2,TRBJ2-1,ASSRLGLAVYNEQF
TRBV4-3,TRBJ1-5,ASSFHSNQPQH
TRBV5-4,TRBJ1-2,ASSPGQGDYGYT
TRBV7-2,TRBJ2-7,ASSLGLGSSYEQY
TRBV7-9,TRBJ1-1,ASAGQMNTEAF
TRBV6-1,TRBJ2-7,ASSERTGAYEQY
TRBV19,TRBJ1-3,ASSIAPGGLGNTIY
TRBV5-5,TRBJ2-1,ASSFRQGYNEQF
TRBV14,TRBJ2-5,ASSRRLAGVAETQY
TRBV29-1,TRBJ1-1,SAHRGSDTEAF
TRBV7-9,TRBJ1-3,ASTLGTLGNTIY
TRBV5-1,TRBJ1-2,ASSADRGKAGYT
TRBV6-1,TRBJ1-2,ARGQGDYGYT
TRBV10-3,TRBJ1-1,AISGSTGNTEAF
TRBV5-6,TRBJ2-5,ASTGRAEPQETQY
TRBV9,TRBJ1-3,ASSGGLSGNTIY
TRBV28,TRBJ1-6,ASSRDRGYSPLH
TRBV15,TRBJ1-6,ATSRERGFGNSPLH
TRBV7-9,TRBJ1-5,ASSPGQGSQPQH
TRBV20-1,TRBJ2-7,SAYDTYEQY
TRBV28,TRBJ1-2,ASSGPPGYT
TRBV29-1,TRBJ1-2,SVGQGRYGYT
TRBV6-6,TRBJ2-1,ASRSTGTGINNEQF
TRBV18,TRBJ2-7,ASSPTTGVGEQY
TRBV6-5,TRBJ2-7,ASRSSGTSGYEQY
TRBV7-9,TRBJ1-2,ASSLDQARAYGYT
TRBV9,TRBJ1-3,ASSVGRGLGNTIY
TRBV9,TRBJ2-4,ASSVAAGRGGNIQY
TRBV30,TRBJ2-4,AWSAGGKNIQY